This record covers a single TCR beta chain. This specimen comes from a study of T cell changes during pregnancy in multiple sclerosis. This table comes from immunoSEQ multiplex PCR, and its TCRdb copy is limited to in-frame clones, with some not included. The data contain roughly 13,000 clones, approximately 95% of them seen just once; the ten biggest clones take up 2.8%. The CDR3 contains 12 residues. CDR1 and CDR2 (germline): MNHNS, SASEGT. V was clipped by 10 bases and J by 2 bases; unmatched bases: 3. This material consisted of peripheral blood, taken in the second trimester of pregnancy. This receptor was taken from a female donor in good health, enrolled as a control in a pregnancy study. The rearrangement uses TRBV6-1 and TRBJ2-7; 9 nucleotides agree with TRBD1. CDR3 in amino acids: CANGQGPYEQYF. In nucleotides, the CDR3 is TGTGCCAACGGACAGGGGCCCTACGAGCAGTACTTC.